This entry concerns a single T cell receptor beta chain. The data are from a study of early T cells in non-severe SARS-CoV-2 infection. The germline V gene encodes CDR1 MNHNY and CDR2 SVGAGI (reference sequence). Trimming pared 6 bases from V and 0 bases from J, leaving 12 bases between. The CDR3 is 14 amino acids. TCRdb reprocessed the 5' RACE reads via MiXCR and lists one record per CDR3 protein. Of tens of thousands of distinct CDR3 sequences in the sample, 5% to 7% were seen once. What was sequenced was whole blood. The chain recombines TRBV6-6 with TRBJ2-7, with D perhaps being TRBD1 or TRBD2 (5 bases each). The TCR was taken from an adult who was a healthcare worker with PCR-confirmed SARS-CoV-2 infection or an uninfected control (not recorded which). CDR3 sequence: CASSVAGSSYEQYF. DNA for the CDR3: TGTGCCAGCAGCGTGGCAGGGAGCTCCTACGAGCAGTACTTC.